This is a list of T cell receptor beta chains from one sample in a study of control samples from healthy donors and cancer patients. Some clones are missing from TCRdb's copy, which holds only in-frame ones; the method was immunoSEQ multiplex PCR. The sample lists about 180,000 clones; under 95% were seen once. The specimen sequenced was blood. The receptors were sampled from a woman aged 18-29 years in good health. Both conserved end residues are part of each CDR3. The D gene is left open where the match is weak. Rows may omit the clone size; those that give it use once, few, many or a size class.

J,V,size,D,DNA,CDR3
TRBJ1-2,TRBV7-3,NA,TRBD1,TGTGCCAGCAGCTCTCGGACAGGAACTAACTATGGCTACACCTTC,CASSSRTGTNYGYTF
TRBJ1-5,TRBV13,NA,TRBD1,TGTGCCAGCAGTTCCGGGACAGGCAATCAGCCCCAGCATTTT,CASSSGTGNQPQHF
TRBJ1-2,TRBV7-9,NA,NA,TGTGCCAGCAGCTTAAGTCTCGCCTTAGCTAACTATGGCTACACCTTC,CASSLSLALANYGYTF
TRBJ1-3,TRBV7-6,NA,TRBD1,TGTGCCAGCAGCTTGCAGGGGGCCACTGGAAACACCATATATTTT,CASSLQGATGNTIYF
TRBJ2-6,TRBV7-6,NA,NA,TGTGCCAGCAGCTCTCCGGCCAACGTCCTGACTTTC,CASSSPANVLTF
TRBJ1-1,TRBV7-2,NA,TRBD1,TGTGCCAGCAGCTCGGGGGGACAGGGCGCGATGTCTTTCTTT,CASSSGGQGAMSFF
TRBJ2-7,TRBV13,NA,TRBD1,TGTGCCAGCAGCCCCCGGACAGGGAACGAGCAGTACTTC,CASSPRTGNEQYF
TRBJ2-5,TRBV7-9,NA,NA,TGTGCCAGCAGCCCCTCGACTCGGGGAGGCGAAGAGACCCAGTACTTC,CASSPSTRGGEETQYF
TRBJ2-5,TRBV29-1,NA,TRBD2,TGCAGCGTTATAGCGGGAGGGGAGACCCAGTACTTC,CSVIAGGETQYF
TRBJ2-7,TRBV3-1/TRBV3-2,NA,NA,TGTGCCAGCAGCCAATTGTTAGTCTCCTACTACGAGCAGTACTTC,CASSQLLVSYYEQYF
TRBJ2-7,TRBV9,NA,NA,TGTGCCAGCAGCGTAGGGGGAGGTACCTACGAGCAGTACTTC,CASSVGGGTYEQYF
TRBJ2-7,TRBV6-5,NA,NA,TGTGCCAGCAGTCGTACAGCAGCCTACGAGCAGTACTTC,CASSRTAAYEQYF
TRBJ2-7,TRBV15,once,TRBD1,TGTGCCACCAGCAGAGGACAGGGGGACCACGAGCAGTACTTC,CATSRGQGDHEQYF
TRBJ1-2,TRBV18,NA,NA,TGTGCCAGCTCACCGGGGAATAACTATGGCTACACCTTC,CASSPGNNYGYTF
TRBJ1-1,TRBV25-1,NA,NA,TGTGCCAGCAGGACAGGCTTGAACACTGAAGCTTTCTTT,CASRTGLNTEAFF
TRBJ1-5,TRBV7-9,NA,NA,TGTGCCAGCACCCCCGTAGGAAATCAGCCCCAGCATTTT,CASTPVGNQPQHF
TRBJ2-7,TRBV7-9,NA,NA,TGTGCCAGCAGCTTAACTTCCGGGGTGCACGAGCAGTACTTC,CASSLTSGVHEQYF
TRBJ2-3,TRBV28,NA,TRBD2,TGTGCCAGCAGCCCTATGGGACTAGCGGGAGTTTTCCGCACAGATACGCAGTATTTT,CASSPMGLAGVFRTDTQYF
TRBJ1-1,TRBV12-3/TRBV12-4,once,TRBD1,TGTGCCAGCAGTTCTAGACAGGGCACTGAAGCTTTCTTT,CASSSRQGTEAFF
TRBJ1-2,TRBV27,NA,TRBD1,TGTGCCAGCAGTTTAGTCCCCGGACAGGGGAACTATGGCTACACCTTC,CASSLVPGQGNYGYTF
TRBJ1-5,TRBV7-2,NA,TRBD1,TGTGCCAGCAGCTTGGACAGGGGAGGAGGGACCCAGCATTTT,CASSLDRGGGTQHF
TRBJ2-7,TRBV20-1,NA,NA,TGCAGTGCTAGTCAAGGAGGTAATTGGGACGTAAACGTATACGAGCAGTACTTC,CSASQGGNWDVNVYEQYF
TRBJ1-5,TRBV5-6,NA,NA,TGTGCCAGCAGCTTGTTTACGAAATGGTGGACAGAGAATCAGCCCCAGCATTTT,CASSLFTKWWTENQPQHF
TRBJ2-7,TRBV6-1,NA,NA,TGTGCCAGCAGTGAATCGGGGGATTTCGTCCACGAGCAGTACTTC,CASSESGDFVHEQYF
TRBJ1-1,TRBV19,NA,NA,TGTGCCAGTATCGGGGACCCGGGGAACACTGAAGCTTTCTTT,CASIGDPGNTEAFF
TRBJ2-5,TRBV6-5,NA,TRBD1,TGTGCCAGCAGCCGACAGGGGCCAGAGACCCAGTACTTC,CASSRQGPETQYF
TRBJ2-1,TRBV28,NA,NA,TGTGCCAGCAGTCGAGGAGGGGGTGCCCAGTTCTTC,CASSRGGGAQFF
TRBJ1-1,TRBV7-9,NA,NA,TGTGCCAGCAGCTTAGCCGGATTGAACACTGAAGCTTTCTTT,CASSLAGLNTEAFF
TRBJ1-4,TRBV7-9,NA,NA,TGTGCCAGCAGCCGAGTTGCAACTAATGAAAAACTGTTTTTT,CASSRVATNEKLFF
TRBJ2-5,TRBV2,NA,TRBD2,TGTGCCAGCAGTCGCTTTGTGCTAGCGGGAGGGCAAGAGACCCAGTACTTC,CASSRFVLAGGQETQYF
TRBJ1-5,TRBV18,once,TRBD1,TGTGCCAGCTCACACATCGGACCGGGACAGGGGAGGCAGGGGCTTAGCAATCAGCCCCAGCATTTT,CASSHIGPGQGRQGLSNQPQHF
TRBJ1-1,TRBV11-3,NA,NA,TGTGCCAGCAGCTGGATGGGCGAAGCTTTCTTT,CASSWMGEAFF
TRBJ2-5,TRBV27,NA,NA,TGTGCCAGCAAGGAATACAGGCAGGAAGAGACCCAGTACTTC,CASKEYRQEETQYF
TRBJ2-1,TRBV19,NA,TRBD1,TGTGCCAGTAGTATAGATGGGGACAGGGTTAACAATGAGCAGTTCTTC,CASSIDGDRVNNEQFF
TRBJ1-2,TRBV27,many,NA,TGTGCCAGCAGGGAACAGGGTCTAAGTGGCTACACCTTC,CASREQGLSGYTF
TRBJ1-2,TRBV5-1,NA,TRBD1,TGCGCCAGCAGCTGGGGACAGGGAGGGTCCTATGGCTACACCTTC,CASSWGQGGSYGYTF
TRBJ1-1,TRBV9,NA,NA,TGTGCCAGCAGCGTAGGGGCAGGGGCTAACACTGAAGCTTTCTTT,CASSVGAGANTEAFF
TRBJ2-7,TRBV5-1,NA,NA,TGCGCCAGCAGCTTGGATTGGCGGGTCTCCTACGAGCAGTACTTC,CASSLDWRVSYEQYF
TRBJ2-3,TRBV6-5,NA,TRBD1,TGTGCCAGCAGGACAGGGGGCAGCACAGATACGCAGTATTTT,CASRTGGSTDTQYF
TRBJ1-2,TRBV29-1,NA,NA,TGCAGCGTGGGACCTCAGGCCTATGGCTACACCTTC,CSVGPQAYGYTF
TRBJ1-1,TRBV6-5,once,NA,TGTGCCAGCAGTTTACGCGGCCCCCCAGGGAGCACTGAAGCTTTCTTT,CASSLRGPPGSTEAFF
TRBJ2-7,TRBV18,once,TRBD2,TGTGCCAGCTCACCGACTAGCGGGAGAGGGCAGTACTTC,CASSPTSGRGQYF
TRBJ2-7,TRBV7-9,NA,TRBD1,TGTGCCAGCAGCTTCCAGACAGGGGGTGACGAGCAGTACTTC,CASSFQTGGDEQYF
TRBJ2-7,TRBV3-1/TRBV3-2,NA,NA,TGTGCCAGCAGCCAAGGGTCCTACGAGCAGTACTTC,CASSQGSYEQYF
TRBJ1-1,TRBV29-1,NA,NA,TGCAGCGGCCTGGCAGATCTGAACACTGAAGCTTTCTTT,CSGLADLNTEAFF
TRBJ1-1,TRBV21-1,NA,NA,TGTGCCAGCAGCACATGGGGCCAAAAGGCAACTGAAGCTTTCTTT,CASSTWGQKATEAFF
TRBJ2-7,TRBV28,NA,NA,TGTGCCACTAACGATGGCTCTTTCCTCTACGAGCAGTACTTC,CATNDGSFLYEQYF
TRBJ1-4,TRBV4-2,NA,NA,TGTGCCAGCAGCCAAGGTCTGGAGGGGCCTATTAATGAAAAACTGTTTTTT,CASSQGLEGPINEKLFF
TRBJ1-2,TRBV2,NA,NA,TGTGCCAGCAGTGAAGATCTGGGGAGCGGCTACACCTTC,CASSEDLGSGYTF
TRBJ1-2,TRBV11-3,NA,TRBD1,TGTGCCAGCAGCCTTCGTCCCGGGACAGACCCCAACTATGGCTACACCTTC,CASSLRPGTDPNYGYTF
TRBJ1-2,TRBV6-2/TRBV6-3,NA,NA,TGTGCCAGCAGTTACGCTCCCCTTACCTCCAACTATGGCTACACCTTC,CASSYAPLTSNYGYTF
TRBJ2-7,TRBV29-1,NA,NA,TGCAGCGTTGAGGGGCACCACTACGAGCAGTACTTC,CSVEGHHYEQYF
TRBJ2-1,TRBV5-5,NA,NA,TGTGCCAGCAGCTTGGTAGGTAGTCGTAATGAGCAGTTCTTC,CASSLVGSRNEQFF
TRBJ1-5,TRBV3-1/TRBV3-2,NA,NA,TGTGCCAGCAGCCAAGATCTAATTGGAAATCAGCCCCAGCATTTT,CASSQDLIGNQPQHF
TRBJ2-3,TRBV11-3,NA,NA,TGTGCCAGCAGCCCTGGTCTGGCGGGGAGCACAGATACGCAGTATTTT,CASSPGLAGSTDTQYF